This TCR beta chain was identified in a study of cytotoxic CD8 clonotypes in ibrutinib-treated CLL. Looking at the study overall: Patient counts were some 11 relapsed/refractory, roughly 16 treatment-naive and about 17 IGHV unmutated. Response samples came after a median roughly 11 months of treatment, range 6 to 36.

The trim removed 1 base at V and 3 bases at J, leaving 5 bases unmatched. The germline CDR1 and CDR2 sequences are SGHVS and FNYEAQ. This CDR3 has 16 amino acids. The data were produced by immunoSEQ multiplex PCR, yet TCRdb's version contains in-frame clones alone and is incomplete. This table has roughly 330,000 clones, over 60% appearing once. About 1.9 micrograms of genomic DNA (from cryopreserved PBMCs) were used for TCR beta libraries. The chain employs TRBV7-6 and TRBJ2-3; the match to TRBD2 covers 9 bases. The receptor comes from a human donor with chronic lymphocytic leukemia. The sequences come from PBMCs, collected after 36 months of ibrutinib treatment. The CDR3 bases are TGTGCCAGCAGCTTAGGGGGTAGCGGGAGTACAGATACGCAGTATTTT. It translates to CASSLGGSGSTDTQYF. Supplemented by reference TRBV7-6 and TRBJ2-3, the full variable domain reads GAGVSQSPRYKVTKRGQDVALRCDPISGHVSLYWYRQALGQGPEFLTYFNYEAQQDKSGLPNDRFSAERPEGSISTLTIQRTEQRDSAMYRCASSLGGSGSTDTQYFGPGTRLTVL.